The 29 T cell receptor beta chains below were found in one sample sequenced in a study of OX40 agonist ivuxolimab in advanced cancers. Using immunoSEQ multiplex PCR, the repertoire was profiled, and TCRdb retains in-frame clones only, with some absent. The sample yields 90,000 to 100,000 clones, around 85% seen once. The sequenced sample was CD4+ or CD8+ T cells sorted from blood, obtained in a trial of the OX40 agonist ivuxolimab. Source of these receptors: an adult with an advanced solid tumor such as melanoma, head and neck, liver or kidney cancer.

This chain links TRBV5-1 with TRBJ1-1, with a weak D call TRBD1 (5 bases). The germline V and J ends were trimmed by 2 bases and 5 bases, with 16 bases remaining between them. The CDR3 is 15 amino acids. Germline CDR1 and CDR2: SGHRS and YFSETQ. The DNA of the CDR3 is TGCGCCAGCAGCTTCTTTGCAGGGTCGGGGACTGAAGCTTTCTTT. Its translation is CASSFFAGSGTEAFF. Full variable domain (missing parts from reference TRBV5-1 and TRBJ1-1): KAGVTQTPRYLIKTRGQQVTLSCSPISGHRSVSWYQQTPGQGLQFLFEYFSETQRNKGNFPGRFSGRQFSNSRSEMNVSTLELGDSALYLCASSFFAGSGTEAFFGQGTRLTVV.

CDR3 in DNA: TGTGCCAGCAGTTTGGGACAGGGGCGGGGGGAATCCTACGAGCAGTACTTC. Protein: CASSLGQGRGESYEQYF. This chain links TRBV27 with TRBJ2-7; 10 positions match TRBD1. Germline V gene sequence: CDR1 MNHEY, CDR2 SMNVEV (reference sequence). Trimming at V came to 3 bases and at J to 1 base, leaving 9 bases not matched to a gene. The CDR3 spans 17 residues.

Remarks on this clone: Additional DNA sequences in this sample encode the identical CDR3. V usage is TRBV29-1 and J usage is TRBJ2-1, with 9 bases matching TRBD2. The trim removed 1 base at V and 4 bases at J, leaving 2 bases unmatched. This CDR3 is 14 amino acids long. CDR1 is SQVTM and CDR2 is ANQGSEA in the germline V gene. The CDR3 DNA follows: TGCAGCGTTGAAGGAGCGGGAGGATACAATGAGCAGTTCTTC. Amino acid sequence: CSVEGAGGYNEQFF.

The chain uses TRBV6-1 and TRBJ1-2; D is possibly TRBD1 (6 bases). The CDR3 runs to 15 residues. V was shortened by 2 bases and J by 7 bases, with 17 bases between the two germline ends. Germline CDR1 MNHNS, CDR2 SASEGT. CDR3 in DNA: TGTGCCAGCAGTGAAACAGGGTCAGGGAGGTCTGGCTACACCTTC. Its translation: CASSETGSGRSGYTF.

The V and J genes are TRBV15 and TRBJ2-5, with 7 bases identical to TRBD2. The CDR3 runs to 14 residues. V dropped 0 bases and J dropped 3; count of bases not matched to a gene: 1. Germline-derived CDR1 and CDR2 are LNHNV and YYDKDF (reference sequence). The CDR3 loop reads CATSRDRGEETQYF. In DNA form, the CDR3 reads TGTGCCACCAGCAGAGATCGGGGGGAAGAGACCCAGTACTTC.

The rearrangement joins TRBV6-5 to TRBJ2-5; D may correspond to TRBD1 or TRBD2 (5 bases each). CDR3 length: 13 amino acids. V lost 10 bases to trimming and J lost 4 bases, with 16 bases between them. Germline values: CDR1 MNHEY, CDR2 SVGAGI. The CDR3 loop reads CANQPGLPETQYF. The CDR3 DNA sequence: TGTGCCAATCAACCGGGGCTTCCAGAGACCCAGTACTTC.

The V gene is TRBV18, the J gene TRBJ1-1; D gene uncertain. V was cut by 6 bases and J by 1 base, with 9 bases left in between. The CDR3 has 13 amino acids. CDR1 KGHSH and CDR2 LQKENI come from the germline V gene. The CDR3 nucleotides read TGTGCCAGCTCCTCGACGGGGAACACTGAAGCTTTCTTT. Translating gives CASSSTGNTEAFF.

CDR3 sequence (DNA): TGTGCCAGCAGCTACACCGGGACTAGCGGGAGGGCCGCCTACGAGCAGTACTTC. Residues: CASSYTGTSGRAAYEQYF. The chain employs TRBV7-9 and TRBJ2-7; 16 positions match TRBD2. There are 18 residues in the CDR3. After removal of 4 bases from V and 2 bases from J, the junction contained 8 bases not matched to a gene. Germline-derived CDR1 and CDR2 are SEHNR and FQNEAQ (reference sequence).

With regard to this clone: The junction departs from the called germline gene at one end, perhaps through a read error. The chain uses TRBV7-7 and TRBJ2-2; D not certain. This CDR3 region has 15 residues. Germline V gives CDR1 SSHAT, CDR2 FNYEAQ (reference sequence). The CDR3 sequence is CASSPSPRYTGELFF. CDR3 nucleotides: TGTGCTAGCAGCCCCTCCCCCAGGTACACCGGGGAGCTGTTTTTT.

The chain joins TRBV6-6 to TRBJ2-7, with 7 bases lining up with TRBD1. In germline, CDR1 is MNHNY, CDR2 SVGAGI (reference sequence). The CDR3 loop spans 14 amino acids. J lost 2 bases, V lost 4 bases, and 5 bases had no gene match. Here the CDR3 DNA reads TGTGCCAGCAGTTTCCCGGGACAGACCTACGAGCAGTACTTC. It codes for CASSFPGQTYEQYF.

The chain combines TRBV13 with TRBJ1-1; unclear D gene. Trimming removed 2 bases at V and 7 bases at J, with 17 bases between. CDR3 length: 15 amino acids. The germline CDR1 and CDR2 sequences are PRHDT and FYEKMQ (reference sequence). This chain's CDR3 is CASSLKRGTQSEAFF. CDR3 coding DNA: TGTGCCAGCAGCTTAAAGCGAGGAACCCAAAGTGAAGCTTTCTTT.

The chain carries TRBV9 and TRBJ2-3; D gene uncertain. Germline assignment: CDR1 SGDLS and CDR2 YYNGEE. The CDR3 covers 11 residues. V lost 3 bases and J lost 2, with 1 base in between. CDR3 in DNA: TGTGCCAGCAGCGACACAGATACGCAGTATTTT. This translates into CASSDTDTQYF.

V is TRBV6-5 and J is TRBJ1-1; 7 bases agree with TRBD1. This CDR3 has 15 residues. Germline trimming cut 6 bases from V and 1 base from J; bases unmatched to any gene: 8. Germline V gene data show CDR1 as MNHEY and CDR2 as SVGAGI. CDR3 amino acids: CASSWGQLTNTEAFF. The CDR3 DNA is TGTGCCAGCAGCTGGGGACAGCTAACGAACACTGAAGCTTTCTTT.

CDR3: CATSLGQHYSYEQYF. The CDR3 bases are TGTGCCACCTCCTTGGGGCAGCACTACTCCTACGAGCAGTACTTC. The chain has TRBV6-1 and TRBJ2-7, with a weak D call TRBD1 (5 bases). The V gene lost 10 bases and the J gene lost 0 bases, with 19 bases spanning the gap. Per germline, CDR1 MNHNS and CDR2 SASEGT. CDR3 length: 15 residues.

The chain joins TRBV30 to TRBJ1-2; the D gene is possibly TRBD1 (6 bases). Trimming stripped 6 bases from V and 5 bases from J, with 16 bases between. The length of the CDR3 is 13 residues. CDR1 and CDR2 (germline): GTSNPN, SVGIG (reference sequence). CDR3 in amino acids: CACPAEGGYGYTF. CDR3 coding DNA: TGTGCCTGTCCCGCTGAGGGGGGTTATGGCTACACCTTC. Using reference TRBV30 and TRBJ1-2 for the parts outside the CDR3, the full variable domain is SQTIHQWPATLVQPVGSPLSLECTVEGTSNPNLYWYRQAAGRGLQLLFYSVGIGQISSEVPQNLSASRPQDRQFILSSKKLLLSDSGFYLCACPAEGGYGYTFGSGTRLTVV.

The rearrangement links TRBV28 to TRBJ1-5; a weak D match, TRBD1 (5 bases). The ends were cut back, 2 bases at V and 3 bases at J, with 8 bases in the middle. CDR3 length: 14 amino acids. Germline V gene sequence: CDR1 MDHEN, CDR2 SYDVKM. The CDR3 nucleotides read TGTGCCAGCAGTTTAGCGACAGTCAATCAGCCCCAGCATTTT. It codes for CASSLATVNQPQHF.

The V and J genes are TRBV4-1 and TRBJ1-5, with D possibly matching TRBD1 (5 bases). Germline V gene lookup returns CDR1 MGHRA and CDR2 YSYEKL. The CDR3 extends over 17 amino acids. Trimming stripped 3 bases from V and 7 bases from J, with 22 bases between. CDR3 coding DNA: TGCGCCAGCAGCCAGGACATTCCGGGGCCCAAAGGGCAGCCCCAGCATTTT. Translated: CASSQDIPGPKGQPQHF.

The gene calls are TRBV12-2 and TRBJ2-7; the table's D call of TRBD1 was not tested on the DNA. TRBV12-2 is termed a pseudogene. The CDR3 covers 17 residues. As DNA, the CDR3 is TGTGCAAGTCGCTTAGCGAGCTGGGGGACAGGGGAAGACGAGCAGTACTTC. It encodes CASRLASWGTGEDEQYF.

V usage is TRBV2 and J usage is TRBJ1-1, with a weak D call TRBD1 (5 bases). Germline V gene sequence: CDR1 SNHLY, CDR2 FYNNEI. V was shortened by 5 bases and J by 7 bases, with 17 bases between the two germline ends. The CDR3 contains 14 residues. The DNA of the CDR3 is TGTGCCAGCAGTTCCAATCAGGGTACGGGTGAAGCTTTCTTT. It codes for CASSSNQGTGEAFF.

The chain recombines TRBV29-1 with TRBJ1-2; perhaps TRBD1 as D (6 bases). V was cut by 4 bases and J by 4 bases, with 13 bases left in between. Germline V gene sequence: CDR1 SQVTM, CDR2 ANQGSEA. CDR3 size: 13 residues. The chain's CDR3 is CSVVAGVGYGYTF. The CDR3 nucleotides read TGCAGCGTTGTGGCAGGGGTCGGCTATGGCTACACCTTC.

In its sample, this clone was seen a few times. The CDR3 DNA reads as TGTGCCAGCAGCCGGACAGGGGAGCGTCGCGAGCAGTACTTC. Its protein is CASSRTGERREQYF. The chain is built from TRBV5-6 and TRBJ2-7; 9 bases line up with TRBD1. Losses at the gene ends were 4 bases for V and 6 bases for J; bases not matched to a gene: 8. The germline V gene encodes CDR1 SGHDT and CDR2 YYEEEE. This CDR3 spans 14 amino acids.

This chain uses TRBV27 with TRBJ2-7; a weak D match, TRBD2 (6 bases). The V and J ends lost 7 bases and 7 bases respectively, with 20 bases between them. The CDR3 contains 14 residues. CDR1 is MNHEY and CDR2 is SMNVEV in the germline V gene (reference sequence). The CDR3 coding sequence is TGTGCCAGCACCACCCGGGACTTAATGGGGGAGCAGTACTTC. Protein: CASTTRDLMGEQYF.

The DNA of the CDR3 is TGTGCCAGCACCCCGACAGGGGTTCCAGCTTTCTTT. Amino acids: CASTPTGVPAFF. The chain links TRBV7-1 to TRBJ1-1, with TRBD1 matching 8 bases. TRBV7-1 is placed among ORFs of uncertain function. The J segment lost 10 bases and the V segment lost 7 bases, leaving 8 bases of the junction unmatched. This CDR3 spans 12 amino acids.

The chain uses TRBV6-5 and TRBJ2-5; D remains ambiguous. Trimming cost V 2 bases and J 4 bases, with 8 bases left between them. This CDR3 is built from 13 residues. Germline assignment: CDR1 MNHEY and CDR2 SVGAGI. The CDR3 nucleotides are TGTGCCAGCAGTTACCGCCGCCGAGAGACCCAGTACTTC. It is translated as CASSYRRRETQYF.

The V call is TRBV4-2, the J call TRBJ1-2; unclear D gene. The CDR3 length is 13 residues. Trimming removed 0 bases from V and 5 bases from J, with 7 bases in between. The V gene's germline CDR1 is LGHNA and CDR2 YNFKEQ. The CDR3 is CASSQEYSYGYTF. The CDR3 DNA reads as TGTGCCAGCAGCCAAGAATACAGTTATGGCTACACCTTC.

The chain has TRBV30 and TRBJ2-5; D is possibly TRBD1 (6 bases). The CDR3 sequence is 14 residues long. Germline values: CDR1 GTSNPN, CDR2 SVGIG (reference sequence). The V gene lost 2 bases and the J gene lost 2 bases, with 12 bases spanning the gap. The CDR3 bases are TGTGCCTGGAGTCCGCGGACAGCACAAGAGACCCAGTACTTC. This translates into CAWSPRTAQETQYF.

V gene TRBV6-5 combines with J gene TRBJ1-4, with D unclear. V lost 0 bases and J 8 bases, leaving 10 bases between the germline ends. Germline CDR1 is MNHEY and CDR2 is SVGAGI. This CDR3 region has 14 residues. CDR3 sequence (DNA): TGTGCCAGCAGTTACTCGCACTCGCAGGAAAAACTGTTTTTT. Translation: CASSYSHSQEKLFF.

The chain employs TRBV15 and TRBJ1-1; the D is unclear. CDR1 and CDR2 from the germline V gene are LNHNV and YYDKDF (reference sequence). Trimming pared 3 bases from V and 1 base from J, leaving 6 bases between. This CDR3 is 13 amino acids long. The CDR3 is CATSRDWNTEAFF. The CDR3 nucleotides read TGTGCCACCAGCAGGGACTGGAACACTGAAGCTTTCTTT.

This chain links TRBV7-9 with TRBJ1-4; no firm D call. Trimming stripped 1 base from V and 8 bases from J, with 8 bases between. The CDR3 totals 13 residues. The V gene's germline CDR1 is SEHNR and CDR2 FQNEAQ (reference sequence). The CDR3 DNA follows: TGTGCCAGCAGCTTAGTTTTGGGAGAAAAACTGTTTTTT. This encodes CASSLVLGEKLFF.